This entry concerns a single T cell receptor (beta chain). This CDR3 spans 16 amino acids. Germline CDR1 is SNHLY and CDR2 is FYNNEI. The V segment lost 4 bases and the J segment 6 bases; nucleotides outside the gene matches: 9. This sample was included in a study of blood T cell repertoires in COVID-19. Assay used: immunoSEQ multiplex PCR; TCRdb lists only in-frame clones, some missing. Of about 150,000 clones listed, roughly four fifths are singletons. The receptor was isolated from a human donor with acute or convalescent COVID-19. The donor label of this sample is uncertain. Sequenced: peripheral blood. The gene calls are TRBV2 and TRBJ1-6, with 7 bases aligning to TRBD1. The CDR3 loop reads CASSADRVLSNSPLHF. DNA for the CDR3: TGTGCCAGCAGTGCCGACAGGGTGCTTAGTAATTCACCCCTCCACTTT.